Sequencing of this T cell receptor beta chain was carried out in a study of molecular identifiers for immune sequencing clone quantification. With V trimmed by 8 bases and J by 5 bases, 15 bases remained unmatched. This CDR3 comprises 16 residues. Germline loops: CDR1 SNHLY, CDR2 FYNNEI. In this sample, this clonotype turned up many times. TCRdb independently ran MiXCR on the PCR reads; one entry per CDR3 protein. The sample yields over 600,000 distinct CDR3 sequences, nearly 20% seen once. The source material was naive CD8+ T cells from blood, with Jurkat cell RNA spiked in. This sample's subset: FACS-sorted CD8+CD4-CCR7+CD45RA+ naive T cells. The sequence came from a human donor in good health. Some libraries in this study had Jurkat cell RNA spiked in. The V call is TRBV2, the J call TRBJ2-1; 7 positions agree with TRBD1. In DNA, the CDR3 is TGTGCCAGCGGAGATGGTCCAGGGGGAAAGGACAATGAGCAGTTCTTC. It encodes CASGDGPGGKDNEQFF.